This entry lists 5 T cell receptor beta chains sequenced from one sample in a study of cytomegalovirus exposure and HLA in healthy donors. Both 60 Vbeta primers and 13 Jbeta primers went into the PCR. Method: immunoSEQ multiplex PCR; TCRdb's copy keeps in-frame clones and lacks some. The sample holds fewer than 90,000 clones, 80% to 90% seen once. Sequencing was carried out using PBMCs. Receptors were obtained from a human donor in good health.

The rearrangement links TRBV7-2 to TRBJ2-3; 7 nucleotides align to TRBD2. V trimming: 2 bases; J trimming: 1 base; junction bases outside the gene matches: 3. The V gene's germline CDR1 is SGHTA and CDR2 FQGNSA. There are 15 residues in the CDR3. The CDR3 coding sequence is TGTGCCAGCAGCTTAAAAGCGGGGCGCACAGATACGCAGTATTTT. Its protein product is CASSLKAGRTDTQYF. The full variable domain, in which reference TRBV7-2 and TRBJ2-3 provide the parts outside the CDR3, is GAGVSQSPSNKVTEKGKDVELRCDPISGHTALYWYRQSLGQGLEFLIYFQGNSAPDKSGLPSDRFSAERTGGSVSTLTIQRTQQEDSAVYLCASSLKAGRTDTQYFGPGTRLTVL.

This clone has a single count. The J gene is TRBJ2-7, the V gene TRBV7-2; D gene uncertain. The CDR3 extends over 12 amino acids. The germline CDR1 and CDR2 sequences are SGHTA and FQGNSA. Between the trimmed V and J ends, which lost 5 bases and 3 bases, there was a span of 8 bases. DNA for the CDR3: TGTGCCAGCAGCCGACACAACTACGAGCAGTACTTC. It translates to CASSRHNYEQYF.

The CDR3 sequence is CASSRGPPPYEQYF. CDR3 coding DNA: TGTGCCAGTAGTCGCGGGCCGCCCCCCTACGAGCAGTACTTC. The V and J genes are TRBV19 and TRBJ2-7; perhaps TRBD2 as D (5 bases). Germline CDR1 and CDR2: LNHDA and SQIVND (reference sequence). CDR3 length: 14 residues. Trimming took off 5 bases at V and 2 bases at J, with 13 bases between the two ends.

The chain combines TRBV6-5 with TRBJ1-5; D unclear. CDR1 is MNHEY and CDR2 is SVGAGI in the germline V gene. Trimming removed 2 bases at V and 6 bases at J, with 8 bases between. The CDR3 runs 13 residues. CDR3 residues: CASSYGSGQPQHF. The CDR3 region has the DNA TGTGCCAGCAGTTACGGTTCGGGTCAGCCCCAGCATTTT.

The rearrangement joins TRBV19 to TRBJ1-3, with 10 bases matching TRBD1. Trimming at V came to 6 bases and at J to 6 bases, leaving 5 bases not matched to a gene. The CDR3 extends over 14 amino acids. Germline-derived CDR1 and CDR2 are LNHDA and SQIVND (reference sequence). DNA for the CDR3: TGTGCCAGTAGGCCGACAGGGGGCGAAAACACCATATATTTT. Its translation: CASRPTGGENTIYF.